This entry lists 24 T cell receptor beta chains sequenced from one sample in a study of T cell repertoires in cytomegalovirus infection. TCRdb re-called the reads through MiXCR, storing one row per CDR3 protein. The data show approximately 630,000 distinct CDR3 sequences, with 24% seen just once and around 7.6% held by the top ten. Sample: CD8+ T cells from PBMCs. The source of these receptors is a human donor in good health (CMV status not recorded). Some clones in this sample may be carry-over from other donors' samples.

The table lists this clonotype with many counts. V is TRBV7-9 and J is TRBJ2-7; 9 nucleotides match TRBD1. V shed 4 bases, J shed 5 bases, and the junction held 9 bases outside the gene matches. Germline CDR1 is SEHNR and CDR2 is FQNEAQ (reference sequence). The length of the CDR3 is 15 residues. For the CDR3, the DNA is TGTGCCAGCAGCTCGCTACAGGGGGCTGGGAACGAGCAGTACTTC. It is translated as CASSSLQGAGNEQYF.

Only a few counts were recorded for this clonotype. The DNA for the CDR3 is TGTGCCAGCAGTTTACGGTCCGTACAAGAGACCCAGTACTTC. This gives the protein CASSLRSVQETQYF. This chain joins TRBV28 and TRBJ2-5, with D unclear. V gave up 2 bases and J gave up 2 bases, with 9 bases separating them. Germline V gene data show CDR1 as MDHEN and CDR2 as SYDVKM. CDR3 length equals 14 residues.

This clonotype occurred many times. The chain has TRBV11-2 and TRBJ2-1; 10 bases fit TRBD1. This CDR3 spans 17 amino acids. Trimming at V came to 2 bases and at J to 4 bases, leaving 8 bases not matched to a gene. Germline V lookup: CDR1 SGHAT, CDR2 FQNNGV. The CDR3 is CASSLRDRGSMYNEQFF. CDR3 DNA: TGTGCCAGCAGCTTAAGGGACAGGGGATCTATGTACAATGAGCAGTTCTTC.

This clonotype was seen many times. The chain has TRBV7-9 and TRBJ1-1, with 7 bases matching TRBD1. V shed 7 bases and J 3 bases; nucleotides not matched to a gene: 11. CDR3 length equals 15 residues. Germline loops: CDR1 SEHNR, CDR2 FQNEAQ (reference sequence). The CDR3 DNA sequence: TGTGCCAGCACAAACTTCAGGGGGGTAGACACTGAAGCTTTCTTT. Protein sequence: CASTNFRGVDTEAFF.

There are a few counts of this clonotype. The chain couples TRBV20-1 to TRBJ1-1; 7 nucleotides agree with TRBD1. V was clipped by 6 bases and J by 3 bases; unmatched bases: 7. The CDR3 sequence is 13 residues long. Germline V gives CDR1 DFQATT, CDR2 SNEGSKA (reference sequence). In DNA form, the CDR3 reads TGCAGTGCCGGGACAGAGGGGTACACTGAAGCTTTCTTT. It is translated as CSAGTEGYTEAFF.

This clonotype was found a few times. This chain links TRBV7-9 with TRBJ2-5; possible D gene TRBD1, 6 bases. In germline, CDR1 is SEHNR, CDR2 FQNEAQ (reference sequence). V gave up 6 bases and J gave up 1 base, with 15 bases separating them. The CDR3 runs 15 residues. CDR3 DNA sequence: TGTGCCAGCAGGCCCGGACAGCTGATCCAAGAGACCCAGTACTTC. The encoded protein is CASRPGQLIQETQYF.

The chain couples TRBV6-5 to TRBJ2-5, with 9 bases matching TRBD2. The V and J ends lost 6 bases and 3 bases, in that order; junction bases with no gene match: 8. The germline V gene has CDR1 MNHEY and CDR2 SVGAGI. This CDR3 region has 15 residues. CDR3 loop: CASRPASGIEETQYF. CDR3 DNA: TGTGCCAGCAGGCCCGCTAGCGGGATTGAAGAGACCCAGTACTTC.

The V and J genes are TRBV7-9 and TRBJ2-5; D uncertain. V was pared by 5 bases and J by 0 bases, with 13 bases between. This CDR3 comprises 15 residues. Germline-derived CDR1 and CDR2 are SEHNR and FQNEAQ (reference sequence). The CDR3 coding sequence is TGTGCCAGCAGCCTCCCGAGAGTCGACCAAGAGACCCAGTACTTC. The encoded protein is CASSLPRVDQETQYF.

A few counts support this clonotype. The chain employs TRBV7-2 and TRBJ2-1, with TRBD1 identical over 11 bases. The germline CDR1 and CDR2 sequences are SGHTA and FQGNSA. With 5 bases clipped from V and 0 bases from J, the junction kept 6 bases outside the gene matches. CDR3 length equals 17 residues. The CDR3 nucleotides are TGTGCCAGCAGCCTGGACAGGGGGCACTTCTCCTACAATGAGCAGTTCTTC. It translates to CASSLDRGHFSYNEQFF.

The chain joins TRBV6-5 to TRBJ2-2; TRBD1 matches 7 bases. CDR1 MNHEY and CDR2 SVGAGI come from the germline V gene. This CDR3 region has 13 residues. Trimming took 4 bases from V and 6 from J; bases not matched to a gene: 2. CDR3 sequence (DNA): TGTGCCAGCAGTTCCGACAGGGCCGGGGAGCTGTTTTTT. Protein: CASSSDRAGELFF.

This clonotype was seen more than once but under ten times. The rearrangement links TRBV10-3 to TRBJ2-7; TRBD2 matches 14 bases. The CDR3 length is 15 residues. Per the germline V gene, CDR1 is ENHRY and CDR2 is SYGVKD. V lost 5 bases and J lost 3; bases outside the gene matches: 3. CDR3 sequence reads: CAISIGTSGSYEQYV. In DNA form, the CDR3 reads TGTGCCATCAGTATCGGGACTAGCGGGAGCTACGAGCAGTACGTC.

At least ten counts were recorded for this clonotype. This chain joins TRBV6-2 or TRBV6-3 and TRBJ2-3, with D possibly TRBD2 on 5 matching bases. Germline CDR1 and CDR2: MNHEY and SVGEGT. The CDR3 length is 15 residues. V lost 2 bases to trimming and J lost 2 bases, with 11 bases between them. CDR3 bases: TGTGCCAGCAGTTACGAAGGCGGGCACACAGATACGCAGTATTTT. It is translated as CASSYEGGHTDTQYF.

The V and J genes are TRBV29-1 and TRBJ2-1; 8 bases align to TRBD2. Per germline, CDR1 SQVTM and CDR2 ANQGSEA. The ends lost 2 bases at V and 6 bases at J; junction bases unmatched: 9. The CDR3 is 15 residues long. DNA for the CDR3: TGCAGCGTTGAATTAGGGGCGGGGGGTGTCAATGAGCAGTTCTTC. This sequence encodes CSVELGAGGVNEQFF.

CDR3 nucleotides: TGTGCCAGCAGGGGGACAGGGGATACCGGGGAGCTGTTTTTT. This encodes CASRGTGDTGELFF. The chain is built from TRBV5-4 and TRBJ2-2; 10 nucleotides line up with TRBD1. With 5 bases clipped from V and 5 bases from J, the junction kept 3 bases outside the gene matches. The CDR3 sequence is 14 residues long. The germline gives CDR1 SGHNT, CDR2 YYREEE (reference sequence).

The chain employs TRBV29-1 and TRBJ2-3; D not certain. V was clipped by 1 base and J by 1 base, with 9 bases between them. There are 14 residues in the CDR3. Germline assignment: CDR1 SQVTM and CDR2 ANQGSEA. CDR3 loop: CSVEGVLRTDTQYF. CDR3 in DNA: TGCAGCGTTGAAGGAGTTCTCCGCACAGATACGCAGTATTTT.

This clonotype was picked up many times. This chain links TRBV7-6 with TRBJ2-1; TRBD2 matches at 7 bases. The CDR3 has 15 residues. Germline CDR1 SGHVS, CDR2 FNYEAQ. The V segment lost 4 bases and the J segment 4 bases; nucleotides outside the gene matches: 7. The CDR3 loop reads CASSSRSGAYNEQFF. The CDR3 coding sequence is TGTGCCAGCAGCTCCAGGAGCGGGGCATACAATGAGCAGTTCTTC.

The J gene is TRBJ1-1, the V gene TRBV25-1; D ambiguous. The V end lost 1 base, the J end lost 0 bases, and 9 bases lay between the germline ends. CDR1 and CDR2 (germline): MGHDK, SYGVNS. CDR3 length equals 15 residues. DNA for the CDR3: TGTGCCAGCAGTGAATTCTCGGGCGTGAACACTGAAGCTTTCTTT. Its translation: CASSEFSGVNTEAFF.

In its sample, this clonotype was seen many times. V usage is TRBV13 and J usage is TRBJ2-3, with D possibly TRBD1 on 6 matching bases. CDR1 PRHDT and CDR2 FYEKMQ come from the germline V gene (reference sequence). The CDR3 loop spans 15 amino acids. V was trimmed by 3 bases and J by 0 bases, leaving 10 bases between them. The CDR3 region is CASSFGQLSTDTQYF. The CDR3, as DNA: TGTGCCAGCAGCTTCGGACAGCTTAGCACAGATACGCAGTATTTT.

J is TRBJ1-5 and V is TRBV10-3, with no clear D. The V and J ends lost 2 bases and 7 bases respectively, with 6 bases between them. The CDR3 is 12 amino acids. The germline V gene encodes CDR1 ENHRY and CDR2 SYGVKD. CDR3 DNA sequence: TGTGCCATCAGTGAGGTTACACAGCCCCAGCATTTT. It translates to CAISEVTQPQHF.

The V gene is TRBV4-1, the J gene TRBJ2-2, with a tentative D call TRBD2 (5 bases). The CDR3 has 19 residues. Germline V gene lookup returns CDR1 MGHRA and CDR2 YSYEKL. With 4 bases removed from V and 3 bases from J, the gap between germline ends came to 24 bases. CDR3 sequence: CASSREWVRAYIDTGELFF. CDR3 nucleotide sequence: TGCGCCAGCAGCCGGGAGTGGGTTCGGGCTTACATAGACACCGGGGAGCTGTTTTTT.

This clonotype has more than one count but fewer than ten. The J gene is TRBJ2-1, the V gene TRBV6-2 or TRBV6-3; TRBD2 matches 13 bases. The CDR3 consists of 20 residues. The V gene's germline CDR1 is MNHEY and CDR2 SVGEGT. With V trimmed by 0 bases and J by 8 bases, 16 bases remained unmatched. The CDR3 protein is CASSYSTTSGGPSRRDEQFF. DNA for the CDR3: TGTGCCAGCAGTTACTCTACGACTAGCGGGGGGCCAAGCCGCCGCGATGAGCAGTTCTTC.

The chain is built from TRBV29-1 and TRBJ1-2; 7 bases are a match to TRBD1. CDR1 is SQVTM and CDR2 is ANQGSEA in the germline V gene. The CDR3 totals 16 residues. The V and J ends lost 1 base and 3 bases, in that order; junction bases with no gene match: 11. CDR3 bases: TGCAGCGTTGAAGGCTACGGGACAGATACTTACTATGGCTACACCTTC. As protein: CSVEGYGTDTYYGYTF.

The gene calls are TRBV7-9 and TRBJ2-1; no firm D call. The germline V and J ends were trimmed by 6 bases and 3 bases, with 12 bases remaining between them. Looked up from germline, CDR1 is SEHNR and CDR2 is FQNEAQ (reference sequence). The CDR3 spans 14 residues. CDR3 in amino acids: CASRTDTDYNEQFF. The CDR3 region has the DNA TGTGCCAGCAGAACCGACACGGACTACAATGAGCAGTTCTTC.

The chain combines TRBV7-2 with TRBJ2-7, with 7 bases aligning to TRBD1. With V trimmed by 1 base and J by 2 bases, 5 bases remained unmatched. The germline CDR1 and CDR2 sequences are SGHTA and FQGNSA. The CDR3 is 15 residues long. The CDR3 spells CASSLVGQETYEQYF. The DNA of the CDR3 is TGTGCCAGCAGCTTAGTAGGACAGGAAACCTACGAGCAGTACTTC.